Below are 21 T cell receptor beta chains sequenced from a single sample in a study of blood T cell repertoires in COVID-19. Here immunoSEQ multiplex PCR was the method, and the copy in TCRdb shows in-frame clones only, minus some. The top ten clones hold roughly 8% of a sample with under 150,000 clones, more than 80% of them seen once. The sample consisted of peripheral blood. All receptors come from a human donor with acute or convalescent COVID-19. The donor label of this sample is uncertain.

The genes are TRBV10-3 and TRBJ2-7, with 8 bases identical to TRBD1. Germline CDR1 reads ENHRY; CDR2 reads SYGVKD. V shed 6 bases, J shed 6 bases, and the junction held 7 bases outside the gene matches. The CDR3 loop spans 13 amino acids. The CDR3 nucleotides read TGTGCCATCAGCCCGGGACAGGAACGCGAGCAGTACTTC. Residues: CAISPGQEREQYF.

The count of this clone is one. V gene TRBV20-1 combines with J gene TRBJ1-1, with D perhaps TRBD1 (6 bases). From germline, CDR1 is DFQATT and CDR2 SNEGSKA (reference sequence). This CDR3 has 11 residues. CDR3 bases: TGCACCCCCTCACAGGGCACTGAAGCTTTCTTT. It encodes CTPSQGTEAFF.

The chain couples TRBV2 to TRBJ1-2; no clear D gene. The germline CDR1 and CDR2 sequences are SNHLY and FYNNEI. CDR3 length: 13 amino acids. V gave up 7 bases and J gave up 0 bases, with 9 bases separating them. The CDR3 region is CASITRPNYGYTF. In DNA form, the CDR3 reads TGTGCCAGCATTACACGTCCTAACTATGGCTACACCTTC.

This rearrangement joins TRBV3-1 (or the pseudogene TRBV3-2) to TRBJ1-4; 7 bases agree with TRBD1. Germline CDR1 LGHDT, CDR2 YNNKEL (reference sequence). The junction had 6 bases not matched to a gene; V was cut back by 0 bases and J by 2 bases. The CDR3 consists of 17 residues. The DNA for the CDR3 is TGTGCCAGCAGCCAAGAGGGACAGAGGACCACTAATGAAAAACTGTTTTTT. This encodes CASSQEGQRTTNEKLFF.

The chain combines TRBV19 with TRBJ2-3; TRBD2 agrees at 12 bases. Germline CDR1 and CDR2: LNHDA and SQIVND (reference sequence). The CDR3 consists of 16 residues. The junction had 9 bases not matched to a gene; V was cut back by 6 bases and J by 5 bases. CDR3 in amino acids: CASSTGRTSGVDTQYF. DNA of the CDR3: TGTGCCAGTAGCACTGGAAGGACTAGCGGGGTAGATACGCAGTATTTT.

For the CDR3, the DNA is TGTGCCAGCTCGCTGGCAACAGGCCTGAACACTGAAGCTTTCTTT. Translated: CASSLATGLNTEAFF. The chain has TRBV18 and TRBJ1-1, with a possible D match to TRBD1 (5 bases). This CDR3 is 15 amino acids long. Trimming removed 6 bases at V and 0 bases at J, with 14 bases between. The germline V gene encodes CDR1 KGHSH and CDR2 LQKENI.

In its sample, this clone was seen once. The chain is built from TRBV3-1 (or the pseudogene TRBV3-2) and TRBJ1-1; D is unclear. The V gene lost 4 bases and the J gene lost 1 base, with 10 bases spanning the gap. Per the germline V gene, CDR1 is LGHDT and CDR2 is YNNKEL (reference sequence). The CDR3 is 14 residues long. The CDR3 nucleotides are TGTGCCAGCAGCCTCATTGGAGGGAACACTGAAGCTTTCTTT. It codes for CASSLIGGNTEAFF.

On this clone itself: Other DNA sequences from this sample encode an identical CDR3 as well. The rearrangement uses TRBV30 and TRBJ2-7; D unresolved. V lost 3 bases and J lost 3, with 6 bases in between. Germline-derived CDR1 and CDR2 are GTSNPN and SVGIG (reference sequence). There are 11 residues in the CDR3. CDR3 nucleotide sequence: TGTGCCTGGAGCGCAGGCTACGAGCAGTACTTC. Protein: CAWSAGYEQYF.

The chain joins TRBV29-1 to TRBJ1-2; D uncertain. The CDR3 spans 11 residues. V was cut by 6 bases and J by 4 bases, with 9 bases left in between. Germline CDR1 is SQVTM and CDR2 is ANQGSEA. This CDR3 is CSVAQVYGYTF. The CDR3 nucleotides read TGCAGCGTAGCCCAGGTCTATGGCTACACCTTC.

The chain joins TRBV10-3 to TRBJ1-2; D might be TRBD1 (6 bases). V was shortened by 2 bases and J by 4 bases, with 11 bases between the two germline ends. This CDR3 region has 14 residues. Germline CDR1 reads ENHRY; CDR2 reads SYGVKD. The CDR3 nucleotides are TGTGCCATCAGTGAGGGGACAAACTTCTATGGCTACACCTTC. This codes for CAISEGTNFYGYTF.

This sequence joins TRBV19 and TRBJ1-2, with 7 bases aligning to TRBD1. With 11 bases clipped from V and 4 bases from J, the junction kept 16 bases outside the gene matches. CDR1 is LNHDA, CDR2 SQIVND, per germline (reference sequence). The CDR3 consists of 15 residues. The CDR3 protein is CAVGLAGQTFYGYTF. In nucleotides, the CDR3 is TGTGCCGTAGGTTTGGCGGGACAGACCTTCTATGGCTACACCTTC. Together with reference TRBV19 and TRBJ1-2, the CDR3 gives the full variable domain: DGGITQSPKYLFRKEGQNVTLSCEQNLNHDAMYWYRQDPGQGLRLIYYSQIVNDFQKGDIAEGYSVSREKKESFPLTVTSAQKNPTAFYLCAVGLAGQTFYGYTFGSGTRLTVV.

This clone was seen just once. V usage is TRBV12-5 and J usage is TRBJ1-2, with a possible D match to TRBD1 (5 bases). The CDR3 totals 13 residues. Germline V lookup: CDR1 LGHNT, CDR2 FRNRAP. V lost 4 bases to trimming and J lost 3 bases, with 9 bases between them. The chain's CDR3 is CASGSGGYYGYTF. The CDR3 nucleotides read TGTGCTAGTGGTTCCGGGGGGTACTATGGCTACACCTTC. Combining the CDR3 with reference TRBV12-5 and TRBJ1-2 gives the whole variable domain DARVTQTPRHKVTEMGQEVTMRCQPILGHNTVFWYRQTMMQGLELLAYFRNRAPLDDSGMPKDRFSAEMPDATLATLKIQPSEPRDSAVYFCASGSGGYYGYTFGSGTRLTVV.

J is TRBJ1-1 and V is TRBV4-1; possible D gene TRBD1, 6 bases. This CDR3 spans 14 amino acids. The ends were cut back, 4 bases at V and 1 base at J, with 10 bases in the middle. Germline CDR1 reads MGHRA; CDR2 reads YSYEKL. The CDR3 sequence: CASSPQGWNTEAFF. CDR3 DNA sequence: TGCGCCAGCAGCCCCCAGGGGTGGAACACTGAAGCTTTCTTT.

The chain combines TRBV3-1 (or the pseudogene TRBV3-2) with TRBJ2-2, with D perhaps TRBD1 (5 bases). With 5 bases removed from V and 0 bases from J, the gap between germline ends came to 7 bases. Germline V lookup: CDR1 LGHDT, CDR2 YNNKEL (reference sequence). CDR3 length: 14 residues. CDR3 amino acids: CASSRGPNTGELFF. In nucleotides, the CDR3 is TGTGCCAGCAGCAGGGGCCCGAACACCGGGGAGCTGTTTTTT.

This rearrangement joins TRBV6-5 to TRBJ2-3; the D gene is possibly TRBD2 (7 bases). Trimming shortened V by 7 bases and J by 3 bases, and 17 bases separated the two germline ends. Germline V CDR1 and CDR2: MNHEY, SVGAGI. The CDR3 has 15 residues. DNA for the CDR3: TGTGCCAGCACCGTCGGGGGGCTGGGGACAGATACGCAGTATTTT. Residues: CASTVGGLGTDTQYF.

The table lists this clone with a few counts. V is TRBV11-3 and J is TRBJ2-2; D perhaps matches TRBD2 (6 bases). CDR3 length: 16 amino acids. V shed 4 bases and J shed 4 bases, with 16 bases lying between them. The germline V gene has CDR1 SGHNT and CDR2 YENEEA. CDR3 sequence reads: CASSSRGLGGTGELFF. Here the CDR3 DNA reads TGTGCCAGCAGCTCCCGGGGACTCGGGGGCACCGGGGAGCTGTTTTTT.

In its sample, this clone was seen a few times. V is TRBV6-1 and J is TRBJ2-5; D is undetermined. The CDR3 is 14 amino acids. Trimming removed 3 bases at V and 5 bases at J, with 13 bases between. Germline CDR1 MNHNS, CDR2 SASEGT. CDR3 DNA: TGTGCCAGCAGTGAGCCCTCTCTTGAGGAGACCCAGTACTTC. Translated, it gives CASSEPSLEETQYF.

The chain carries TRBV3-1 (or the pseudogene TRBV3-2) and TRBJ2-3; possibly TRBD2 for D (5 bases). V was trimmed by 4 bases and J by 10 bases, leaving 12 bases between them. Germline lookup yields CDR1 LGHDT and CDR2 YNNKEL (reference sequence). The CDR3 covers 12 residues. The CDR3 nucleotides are TGTGCCAGCAGCCCCCTGGGAGACGCGCAGTATTTT. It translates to CASSPLGDAQYF.

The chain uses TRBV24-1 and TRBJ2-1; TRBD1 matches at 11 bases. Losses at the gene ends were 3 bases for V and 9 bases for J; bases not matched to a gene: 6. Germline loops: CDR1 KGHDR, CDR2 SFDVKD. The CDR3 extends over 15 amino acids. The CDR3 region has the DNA TGTGCCACCAGTGATCGGAGGACAGGGGGCGGTGAGCAGTTCTTC. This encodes CATSDRRTGGGEQFF.

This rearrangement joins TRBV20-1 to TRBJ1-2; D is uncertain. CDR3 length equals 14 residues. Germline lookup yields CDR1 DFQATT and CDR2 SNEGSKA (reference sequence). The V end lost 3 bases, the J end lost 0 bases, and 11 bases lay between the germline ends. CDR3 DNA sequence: TGCAGTGCTAGTCTCGTCTCTTCTAACTATGGCTACACCTTC. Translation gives CSASLVSSNYGYTF.

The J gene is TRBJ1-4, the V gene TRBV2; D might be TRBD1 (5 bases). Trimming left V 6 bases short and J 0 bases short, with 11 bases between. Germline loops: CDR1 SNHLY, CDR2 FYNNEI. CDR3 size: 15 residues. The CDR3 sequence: CASRTGGSTNEKLFF. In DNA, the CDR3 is TGTGCCAGCAGGACCGGGGGGTCAACTAATGAAAAACTGTTTTTT.